This T cell receptor (beta chain) was obtained from a study of blood T cell repertoires in COVID-19. Whole-study context: The samples span acute and convalescent COVID-19 from the United States, Italy and Spain.

The CDR3 sequence is 15 residues long. V dropped 3 bases and J dropped 2 bases, with 12 bases sitting between them. In germline, CDR1 is SGDLS, CDR2 YYNGEE. Using immunoSEQ multiplex PCR, the repertoire was profiled, and TCRdb retains in-frame clones only, with some absent. The table records about 210,000 clones, around 82% of them present only once. This clone was counted only a few times. The receptor comes from a woman aged 40-49 years with active or convalescent COVID-19. The genes are TRBV9 and TRBJ1-3; tentative D call: TRBD1 (6 bases). What was sequenced was peripheral blood. The CDR3 DNA sequence: TGTGCCAGCAGCGCCCGGGACACACCTGGAAACACCATATATTTT. Its protein product is CASSARDTPGNTIYF. The full variable domain, its missing parts supplied by reference TRBV9 and TRBJ1-3, is DSGVTQTPKHLITATGQRVTLRCSPRSGDLSVYWYQQSLDQGLQFLIQYYNGEERAKGNILERFSAQQFPDLHSELNLSSLELGDSALYFCASSARDTPGNTIYFGEGSWLTVV.